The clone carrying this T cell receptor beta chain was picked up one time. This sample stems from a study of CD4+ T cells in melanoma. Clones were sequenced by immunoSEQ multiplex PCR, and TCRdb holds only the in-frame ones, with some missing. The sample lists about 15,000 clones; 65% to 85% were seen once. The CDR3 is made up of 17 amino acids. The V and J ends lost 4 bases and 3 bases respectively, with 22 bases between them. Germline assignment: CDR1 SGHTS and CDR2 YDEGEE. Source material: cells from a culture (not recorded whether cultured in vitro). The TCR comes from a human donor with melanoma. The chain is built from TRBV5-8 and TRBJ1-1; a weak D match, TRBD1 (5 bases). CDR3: CASSRITYVGGDTEAFF. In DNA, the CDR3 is TGTGCCAGCAGCCGAATTACCTATGTTGGGGGTGACACTGAAGCTTTCTTT. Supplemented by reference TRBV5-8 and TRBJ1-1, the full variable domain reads EAGVTQSPTHLIKTRGQQATLRCSPISGHTSVYWYQQALGLGLQFLLWYDEGEERNRGNFPPRFSGRQFPNYSSELNVNALELEDSALYLCASSRITYVGGDTEAFFGQGTRLTVV.